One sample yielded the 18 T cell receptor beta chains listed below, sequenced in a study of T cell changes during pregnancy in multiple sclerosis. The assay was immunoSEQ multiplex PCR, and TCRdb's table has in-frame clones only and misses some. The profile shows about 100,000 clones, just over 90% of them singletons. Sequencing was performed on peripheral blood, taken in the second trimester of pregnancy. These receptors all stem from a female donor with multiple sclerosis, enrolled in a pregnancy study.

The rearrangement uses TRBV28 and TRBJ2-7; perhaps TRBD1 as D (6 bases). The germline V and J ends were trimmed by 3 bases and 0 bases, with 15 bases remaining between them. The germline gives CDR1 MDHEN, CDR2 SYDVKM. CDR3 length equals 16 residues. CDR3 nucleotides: TGTGCCAGCAGTTTGGGACATTTTGTGAGCTCCTACGAGCAGTACTTC. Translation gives CASSLGHFVSSYEQYF.

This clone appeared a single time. Written as DNA, the CDR3 is TGTGCCAGCAGCGACCCGACAGGATATAATTCACCCCTCCACTTT. Its translation: CASSDPTGYNSPLHF. This sequence joins TRBV2 and TRBJ1-6, with D possibly being TRBD1 (6 bases). The V end lost 6 bases, the J end lost 4 bases, and 13 bases lay between the germline ends. Germline CDR1 and CDR2: SNHLY and FYNNEI. This CDR3 spans 15 amino acids.

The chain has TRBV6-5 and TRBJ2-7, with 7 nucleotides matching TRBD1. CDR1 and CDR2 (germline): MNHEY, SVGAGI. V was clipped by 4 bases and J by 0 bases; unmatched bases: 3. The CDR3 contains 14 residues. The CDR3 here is CASSSRTGSYEQYF. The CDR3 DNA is TGTGCCAGCAGTTCTCGGACAGGCTCCTACGAGCAGTACTTC.

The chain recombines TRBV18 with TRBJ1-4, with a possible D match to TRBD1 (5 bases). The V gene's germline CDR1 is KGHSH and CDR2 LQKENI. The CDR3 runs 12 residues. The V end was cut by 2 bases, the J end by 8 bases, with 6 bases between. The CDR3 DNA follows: TGTGCCAGCTCACCAAACAGGGAAAAACTGTTTTTT. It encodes CASSPNREKLFF.

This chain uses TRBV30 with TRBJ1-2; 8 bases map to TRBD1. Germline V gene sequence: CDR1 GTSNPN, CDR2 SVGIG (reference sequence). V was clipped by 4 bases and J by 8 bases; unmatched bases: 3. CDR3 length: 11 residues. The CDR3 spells CAWMTGEGYTF. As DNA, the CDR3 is TGTGCCTGGATGACAGGGGAAGGCTACACCTTC.

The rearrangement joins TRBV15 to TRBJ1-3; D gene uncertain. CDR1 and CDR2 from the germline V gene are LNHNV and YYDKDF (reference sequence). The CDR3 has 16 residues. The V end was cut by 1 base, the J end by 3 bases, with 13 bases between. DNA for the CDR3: TGTGCCACCAGCAGAGTTAGTGCAGGATTTGGAAACACCATATATTTT. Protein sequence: CATSRVSAGFGNTIYF.

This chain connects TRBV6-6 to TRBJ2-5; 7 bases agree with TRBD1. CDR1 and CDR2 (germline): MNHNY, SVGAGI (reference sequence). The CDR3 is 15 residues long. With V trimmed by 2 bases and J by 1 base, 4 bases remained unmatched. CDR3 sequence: CASSYGDRVQETQYF. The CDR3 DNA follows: TGTGCCAGCAGTTACGGAGACAGGGTCCAAGAGACCCAGTACTTC.

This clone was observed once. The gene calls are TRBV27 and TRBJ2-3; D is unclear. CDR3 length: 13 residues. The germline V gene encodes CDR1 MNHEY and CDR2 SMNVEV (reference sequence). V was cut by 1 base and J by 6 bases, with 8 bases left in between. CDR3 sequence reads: CASSLFTGDTQYF. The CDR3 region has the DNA TGTGCCAGCAGTTTATTTACGGGTGATACGCAGTATTTT.

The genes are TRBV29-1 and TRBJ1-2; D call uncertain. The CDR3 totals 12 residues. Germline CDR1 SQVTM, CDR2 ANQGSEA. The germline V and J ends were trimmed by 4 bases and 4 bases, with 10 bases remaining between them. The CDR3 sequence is CSVGDSGYGYTF. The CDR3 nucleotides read TGCAGCGTTGGCGATTCAGGCTATGGCTACACCTTC.

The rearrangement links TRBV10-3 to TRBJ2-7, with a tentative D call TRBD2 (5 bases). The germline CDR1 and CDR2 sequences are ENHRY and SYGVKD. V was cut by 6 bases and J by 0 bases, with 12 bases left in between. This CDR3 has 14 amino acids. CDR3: CAIRKDLLSYEQYF. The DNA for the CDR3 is TGTGCCATCAGAAAGGACTTACTCTCCTACGAGCAGTACTTC.

The CDR3 loop is CASSSRGSYEQYF. As DNA, the CDR3 is TGTGCCAGCAGCTCCAGGGGTTCCTACGAGCAGTACTTC. This chain joins TRBV7-9 and TRBJ2-7; D is perhaps TRBD1 (6 bases). The CDR3 contains 13 residues. Trimming removed 4 bases from V and 1 base from J, with 8 bases in between. Germline V gene data show CDR1 as SEHNR and CDR2 as FQNEAQ (reference sequence).

The CDR3 reads CATSRGGTLDNEQFF. CDR3 DNA: TGTGCCACCAGCAGAGGGGGGACACTAGACAATGAGCAGTTCTTC. The chain recombines TRBV15 with TRBJ2-1; D may be TRBD1 (6 bases). CDR1 LNHNV and CDR2 YYDKDF come from the germline V gene (reference sequence). This CDR3 has 15 residues. The germline V and J ends were trimmed by 1 base and 5 bases, with 12 bases remaining between them. Full variable domain (outside the CDR3, taken from reference TRBV15 and TRBJ2-1): DAMVIQNPRYQVTQFGKPVTLSCSQTLNHNVMYWYQQKSSQAPKLLFHYYDKDFNNEADTPDNFQSRRPNTSFCFLDIRSPGLGDTAMYLCATSRGGTLDNEQFFGPGTRLTVL.

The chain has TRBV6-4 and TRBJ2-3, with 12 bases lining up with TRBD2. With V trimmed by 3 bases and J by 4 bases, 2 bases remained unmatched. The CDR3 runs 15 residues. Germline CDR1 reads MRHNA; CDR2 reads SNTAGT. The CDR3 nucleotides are TGTGCCAGCAGTGAATCTAGCGGGAGGGCAGATACGCAGTATTTT. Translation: CASSESSGRADTQYF.

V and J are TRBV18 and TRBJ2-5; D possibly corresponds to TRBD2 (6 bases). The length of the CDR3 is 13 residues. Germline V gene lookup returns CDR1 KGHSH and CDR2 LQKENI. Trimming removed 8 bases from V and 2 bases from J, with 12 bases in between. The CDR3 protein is CASAGGQQETQYF. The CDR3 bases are TGTGCCAGCGCCGGGGGTCAGCAAGAGACCCAGTACTTC.

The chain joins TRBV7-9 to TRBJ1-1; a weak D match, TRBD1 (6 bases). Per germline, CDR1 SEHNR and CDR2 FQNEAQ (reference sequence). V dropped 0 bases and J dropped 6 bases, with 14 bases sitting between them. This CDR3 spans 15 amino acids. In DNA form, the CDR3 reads TGTGCCAGCAGCTTAGCACGCCAGGGGAAGGCTGAAGCTTTCTTT. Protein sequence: CASSLARQGKAEAFF. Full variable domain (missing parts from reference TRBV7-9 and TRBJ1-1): DTGVSQNPRHKITKRGQNVTFRCDPISEHNRLYWYRQTLGQGPEFLTYFQNEAQLEKSRLLSDRFSAERPKGSFSTLEIQRTEQGDSAMYLCASSLARQGKAEAFFGQGTRLTVV.

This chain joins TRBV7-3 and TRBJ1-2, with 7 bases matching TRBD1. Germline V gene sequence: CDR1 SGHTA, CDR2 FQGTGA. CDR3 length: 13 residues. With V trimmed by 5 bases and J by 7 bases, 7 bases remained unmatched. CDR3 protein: CASSAGQGGGYTF. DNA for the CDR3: TGTGCCAGCAGCGCCGGGCAGGGGGGTGGCTACACCTTC.

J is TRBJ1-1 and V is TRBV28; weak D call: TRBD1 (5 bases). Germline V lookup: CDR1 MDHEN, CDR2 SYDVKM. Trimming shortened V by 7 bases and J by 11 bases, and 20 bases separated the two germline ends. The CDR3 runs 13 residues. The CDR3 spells CASTSPLWQGAFF. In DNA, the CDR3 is TGTGCCAGCACCTCCCCTCTCTGGCAGGGCGCTTTCTTT. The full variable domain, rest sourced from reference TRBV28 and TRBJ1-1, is DVKVTQSSRYLVKRTGEKVFLECVQDMDHENMFWYRQDPGLGLRLIYFSYDVKMKEKGDIPEGYSVSREKKERFSLILESASTNQTSMYLCASTSPLWQGAFFGQGTRLTVV.

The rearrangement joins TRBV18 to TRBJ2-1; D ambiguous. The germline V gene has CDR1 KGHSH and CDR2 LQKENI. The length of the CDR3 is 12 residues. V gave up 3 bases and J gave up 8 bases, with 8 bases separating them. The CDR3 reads CASSPGWYEQFF. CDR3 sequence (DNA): TGTGCCAGCTCACCCGGGTGGTATGAGCAGTTCTTC. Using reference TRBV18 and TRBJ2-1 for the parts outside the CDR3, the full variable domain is NAGVMQNPRHLVRRRGQEARLRCSPMKGHSHVYWYRQLPEEGLKFMVYLQKENIIDESGMPKERFSAEFPKEGPSILRIQQVVRGDSAAYFCASSPGWYEQFFGPGTRLTVL.